This is a list of T cell receptor beta chains from one sample in a study of T cell changes during pregnancy in multiple sclerosis. Produced via immunoSEQ multiplex PCR; TCRdb's table is partial and in-frame only. This sample has some 37,000 clones, with around nine tenths found just once. The sequenced sample was CD4+ T cells from peripheral blood mononuclear cells, obtained in the first trimester of pregnancy. These TCRs come from a female donor with multiple sclerosis, enrolled in a pregnancy study. CDR3s include the opening cysteine and the closing phenylalanine or tryptophan. The order of the fields is D gene, J gene, V gene, clone size, CDR3 DNA, CDR3 protein. A D gene is named only where the DNA matches it firmly. Size tells how often a clone was seen (once, few, many) or the class of an expanded clone, and some rows leave it out.

TRBD1	TRBJ1-4	TRBV25-1	NA	TGTGCCAGCAGTGATCCAAATCAACAGGGGAGGACAGCTGAAAAACTGTTTTTT	CASSDPNQQGRTAEKLFF
TRBD1	TRBJ1-5	TRBV30	NA	TGTGCCTGGAGTAATCTTCTGTTGGGCAGGGGGGACCAGCCCCAGCATTTT	CAWSNLLLGRGDQPQHF
NA	TRBJ1-2	TRBV28	once	TGTGCCAGCAGTCCCGGGGGAGTGGACTATGGCTACACCTTC	CASSPGGVDYGYTF
TRBD2	TRBJ2-7	TRBV11-3	NA	TGTGCCAGCAGCTTAGATCGGACTAGCGGGGGCTTCTCCTACGAGCAGTACTTC	CASSLDRTSGGFSYEQYF
TRBD2	TRBJ2-3	TRBV19	NA	TGTGCCAGTAGTCCTCTAGCGGGGGTCACAGATACGCAGTATTTT	CASSPLAGVTDTQYF
NA	TRBJ1-4	TRBV19	NA	TGTGCCAGTAGTACCCCGGGGGGGGGTAATGAAAAACTGTTTTTT	CASSTPGGGNEKLFF
NA	TRBJ2-3	TRBV20-1	NA	TGCAGTGCATCAGGGGCAGATACGCAGTATTTT	CSASGADTQYF
NA	TRBJ1-2	TRBV6-1	NA	TGTGCCAGCAGCCCATGGAGCCGCGGCTACACCTTC	CASSPWSRGYTF
NA	TRBJ1-2	TRBV19	NA	TGTGCCAGTAGTATCTCATTTGACAGAGGATCTAACTATGGCTACACCTTC	CASSISFDRGSNYGYTF
NA	TRBJ2-3	TRBV27	NA	TGTGCCAGCAGTGTCGACGGGGTACGGAGTACAGATACGCAGTATTTT	CASSVDGVRSTDTQYF
NA	TRBJ2-7	TRBV14	once	TGTGCCAGCAGCCCGAGGGTCTCCTACGAGCAGTACTTC	CASSPRVSYEQYF
NA	TRBJ1-4	TRBV5-5	NA	TGTGCCAGCAGCTTGCAGGGCGAAAAACTGTTTTTT	CASSLQGEKLFF
TRBD1	TRBJ2-3	TRBV2	NA	TGTGCCAGCAGAGAAACAGGGGTTAGCACAGATACGCAGTATTTT	CASRETGVSTDTQYF
NA	TRBJ1-2	TRBV27	NA	TGTGCCAGCAGTTCGTTAGGTACAGGGAAATTATACGATGGCTACACCTTC	CASSSLGTGKLYDGYTF
NA	TRBJ2-7	TRBV4-1	NA	TGCGCCAGCAGCCAACTCCAGGTTGTGGACGAGCAGTACTTC	CASSQLQVVDEQYF
TRBD1	TRBJ1-3	TRBV6-1	NA	TGTGCCAGCAAGGACAGGGCTGGAAACACCATATATTTT	CASKDRAGNTIYF
NA	TRBJ2-1	TRBV19	NA	TGTGCCAGTAGTATCGGCGCTAAACCGGGTGAGCAGTTCTTC	CASSIGAKPGEQFF
TRBD2	TRBJ2-3	TRBV6-1	NA	TGTGCCAGCAGTGCCAAGAGCGGGAGGGCGGATACGCAGTATTTT	CASSAKSGRADTQYF
TRBD1	TRBJ2-2	TRBV19	NA	TGTGCCAGTAGTCCGGACAGGGTCACCGGGGAGCTGTTTTTT	CASSPDRVTGELFF
NA	TRBJ1-3	TRBV29-1	NA	TGCAGCGTTGAAGGAGCGGGAAACACCATATATTTT	CSVEGAGNTIYF
NA	TRBJ2-1	TRBV19	NA	TGTGCCAGTAGGGACTTCCGGGGGCAGTTCTTC	CASRDFRGQFF
TRBD1	TRBJ2-5	TRBV10-2	NA	TGCGCCAGCACAGGCGGGACAGGGATGGAGACCCAGTACTTC	CASTGGTGMETQYF
NA	TRBJ2-1	TRBV9	NA	TGTGCCAGCAGCGTAGACGGGAGAGGTTACAATGAGCAGTTCTTC	CASSVDGRGYNEQFF
NA	TRBJ1-2	TRBV28	NA	TGTGCCAGCAGTTTCACGCAGGGCGGGGGTGGCTACACCTTC	CASSFTQGGGGYTF
NA	TRBJ1-1	TRBV7-6	NA	TGTGCCAGCAGCTTGGACAGATCGAACACTGAAGCTTTCTTT	CASSLDRSNTEAFF
NA	TRBJ1-5	TRBV19	NA	TGTGCCAGTAGTATAGCCCAAGCCCAGCCCCAGCATTTT	CASSIAQAQPQHF
TRBD1	TRBJ1-1	TRBV19	NA	TGTGCCAGTAGGCCGACAGGGGAACGGACTGAAGCTTTCTTT	CASRPTGERTEAFF
NA	TRBJ1-3	TRBV7-9	NA	TGTGCCAGCAGCTTCACGTCAGGGCACCTCTCTGGAAACACCATATATTTT	CASSFTSGHLSGNTIYF
TRBD1	TRBJ1-4	TRBV6-6	NA	TGTGCCAGCAGTGACAGGGATGAAAAACTGTTTTTT	CASSDRDEKLFF
NA	TRBJ2-5	TRBV7-2	NA	TGTGCCAGCAGCCCAATAGGGGGGGCAAGGGAGACCCAGTACTTC	CASSPIGGARETQYF
TRBD2	TRBJ2-1	TRBV18	NA	TGTGCCAGCTCACCACGGGGGACTAGGACTAGCCACCAGAGCTCCTACAATGAGCAGTTCTTC	CASSPRGTRTSHQSSYNEQFF
TRBD2	TRBJ2-7	TRBV4-1	NA	TGCGCCAGCAGCCAAGAGTCCAGCGGGAGGGTGACCTACGAGCAGTACTTC	CASSQESSGRVTYEQYF
TRBD2	TRBJ2-7	TRBV19	NA	TGTGCCAGTAGCGAAGATAGGGGAGGGACCTACGAGCAGTACTTC	CASSEDRGGTYEQYF
NA	TRBJ1-2	TRBV7-9	once	TGTGCCAGCAGCTTATTAGCAGACTTCTATGGCTACACCTTC	CASSLLADFYGYTF
NA	TRBJ1-4	TRBV11-2	NA	TGTGCCAGCAGCCGATTAGGGCCAGGGTATGAAAAACTGTTTTTT	CASSRLGPGYEKLFF
NA	TRBJ2-1	TRBV7-9	few	TGTGCCAGCAGCCAGACGGGGGAGGCTGAGCAGTTCTTC	CASSQTGEAEQFF
NA	TRBJ2-7	TRBV5-1	NA	TGCGCCAGCAGCTTGGGTACCCGGGACGAGCAGTACTTC	CASSLGTRDEQYF
NA	TRBJ2-3	TRBV10-2	NA	TGCGCCAGCAGTATTACTAGCCCCACAGATACGCAGTATTTT	CASSITSPTDTQYF
NA	TRBJ1-5	TRBV5-1	once	TGCGCCAGCAGCTCCCGGGGGGGCAATCAGCCCCAGCATTTT	CASSSRGGNQPQHF
NA	TRBJ1-6	TRBV18	NA	TGTGCCAGCTCACCCGGGATAATTAATTCACCCCTCCACTTT	CASSPGIINSPLHF
TRBD2	TRBJ2-5	TRBV5-4	medium-sized	TGTGCCAGCAGCTTCCAGCGGGGGGCTAACCAAGAGACCCAGTACTTC	CASSFQRGANQETQYF
TRBD2	TRBJ2-5	TRBV28	NA	TGTGCCAGCAGTTACGTAGCGGGACTCCAAGAGACCCAGTACTTC	CASSYVAGLQETQYF
TRBD1	TRBJ2-3	TRBV6-5	once	TGTGCCAGCAGTTACCAGGGGGCTGAAGATACGCAGTATTTT	CASSYQGAEDTQYF
TRBD2	TRBJ2-3	TRBV6-6	NA	TGTGCCAGCAGAGATAGCGGGGGCCCCTTCACAGATACGCAGTATTTT	CASRDSGGPFTDTQYF
NA	TRBJ2-7	TRBV2	once	TGTGCCAGAAAGCCCTACGAGCAGTACTTC	CARKPYEQYF
NA	TRBJ2-2	TRBV4-1	NA	TGCGCCAGCAGCTCCAGACTGTTGACCGGGGAGCTGTTTTTT	CASSSRLLTGELFF
TRBD2	TRBJ2-7	TRBV28	NA	TGTGCCAGCAGTGCTCCGGGACTAGCAACCGAGCAGTACTTC	CASSAPGLATEQYF
NA	TRBJ1-5	TRBV7-9	NA	TGTGCCAGCAGCTTAGCGTCGCTCGGGTCCAATCAGCCCCAGCATTTT	CASSLASLGSNQPQHF
NA	TRBJ1-2	TRBV28	once	TGTGCCAGCAGTTCATATGGCTACACCTTC	CASSSYGYTF
TRBD2	TRBJ2-3	TRBV18	NA	TGTGCCAGCTCACGGGGACTAGCGGGAGCGGAAGATACGCAGTATTTT	CASSRGLAGAEDTQYF